These 28 T cell receptor beta chains were all obtained from the same sample, sequenced in a study of T-cell memory formation after mild COVID-19. TCRdb reprocessed the 5' RACE reads with MiXCR, giving one entry per CDR3 protein. This sample carries around 220,000 distinct CDR3 sequences, around 17% of them seen once, and the ten largest clones take 3.5%. Material for sequencing was PBMCs or a T cell subset sorted from them (not recorded which). The receptors were gathered from a man aged 18 to 35 who had mild COVID-19 (a few samples of this study predate the infection). Cell type and time point are not known.

This clonotype has a handful of counts. The chain combines TRBV5-4 with TRBJ2-3, with D tentatively TRBD1 (6 bases). The germline V gene has CDR1 SGHNT and CDR2 YYREEE (reference sequence). The CDR3 is 15 residues long. The V end was cut by 0 bases, the J end by 3 bases, with 11 bases between. The CDR3 spells CASSLEPRGTDTQYF. The CDR3 DNA reads TGTGCCAGCAGCTTGGAACCAAGGGGGACAGATACGCAGTATTTT.

This clonotype was seen only a few times. V usage is TRBV14 and J usage is TRBJ2-7; no reliable D call. This CDR3 has 13 residues. Germline values: CDR1 SGHDN, CDR2 FVKESK. V gave up 1 base and J gave up 6 bases, with 10 bases separating them. CDR3 DNA sequence: TGTGCCAGCAGCCAAGGTCGCAGGAGCGAGCAGTACGTC. This codes for CASSQGRRSEQYV.

V and J are TRBV28 and TRBJ1-2; 11 bases line up with TRBD1. The CDR3 has 14 residues. V gave up 8 bases and J gave up 7 bases; unmatched junction bases: 9. Germline CDR1 MDHEN, CDR2 SYDVKM. This CDR3 is CASGYRDRGSGYTF. As DNA, the CDR3 is TGTGCCAGCGGCTACCGGGACAGGGGGTCTGGCTACACCTTC.

The sample holds a few counts of this clonotype. The chain uses TRBV18 and TRBJ2-5, with a possible D match to TRBD2 (6 bases). There are 13 residues in the CDR3. V dropped 1 base and J dropped 3 bases, with 6 bases sitting between them. The germline V gene encodes CDR1 KGHSH and CDR2 LQKENI. The DNA of the CDR3 is TGTGCCAGCTCACCACGGGGGGAAGAGACCCAGTACTTC. This translates into CASSPRGEETQYF.

The gene calls are TRBV5-6 and TRBJ1-2, with D possibly being TRBD1 (5 bases). Germline loops: CDR1 SGHDT, CDR2 YYEEEE. V was clipped by 4 bases and J by 5 bases, with 15 bases between them. The CDR3 is made up of 14 amino acids. The CDR3 coding sequence is TGTGCCAGCAGCCCAGGGCTAGCCCCATATGGCTACACCTTC. Protein: CASSPGLAPYGYTF.

V usage is TRBV20-1 and J usage is TRBJ2-7; 14 positions agree with TRBD2. The CDR3 consists of 17 residues. The V gene's germline CDR1 is DFQATT and CDR2 SNEGSKA (reference sequence). The V gene end was trimmed by 6 bases and the J gene end by 3 bases; junction bases not matched to a gene: 13. CDR3 nucleotide sequence: TGCAGTGCATCGTTACCGGGACTAGCGGGGGCGTACTACGAGCAGTACTTC. This gives the protein CSASLPGLAGAYYEQYF.

This clonotype has only a few counts. The rearrangement links TRBV6-5 to TRBJ1-5; 7 bases map to TRBD1. Germline-derived CDR1 and CDR2 are MNHEY and SVGAGI. Trimming at V came to 9 bases and at J to 4 bases, leaving 6 bases not matched to a gene. The CDR3 consists of 13 residues. This CDR3 is CASSGGINQPQHF. CDR3 coding DNA: TGTGCCAGTTCAGGGGGTATAAATCAGCCCCAGCATTTT.

In this sample, this clonotype turned up a few times. The chain recombines TRBV7-9 with TRBJ2-5; D may be TRBD1 or TRBD2 (5 bases each). Trimming took 2 bases from V and 4 from J, leaving 11 bases between them. The CDR3 runs 14 residues. Germline V lookup: CDR1 SEHNR, CDR2 FQNEAQ (reference sequence). This CDR3 reads CASSLFGAGETQYF. CDR3 nucleotides: TGTGCCAGCAGCTTATTCGGGGCTGGAGAGACCCAGTACTTC.

This clonotype was observed a few times. This chain uses TRBV6-5 with TRBJ1-4; D gene unclear. The germline V gene has CDR1 MNHEY and CDR2 SVGAGI. The CDR3 has 15 residues. Trimming left V 7 bases short and J 3 bases short, with 15 bases between. The DNA of the CDR3 is TGTGCCAGCAAAGATCCAAAGGTGCCTAATGAAAAACTGTTTTTT. Protein sequence: CASKDPKVPNEKLFF.

This chain links TRBV7-2 with TRBJ2-3; the D is unclear. Germline CDR1 reads SGHTA; CDR2 reads FQGNSA. The CDR3 consists of 12 residues. V was trimmed by 5 bases and J by 7 bases, leaving 10 bases between them. In DNA, the CDR3 is TGTGCCAGCAGCCCTAGTGGGAATACGCAGTATTTT. Translating gives CASSPSGNTQYF.

This clonotype was observed a handful of times. The chain combines TRBV4-3 with TRBJ1-4, with TRBD1 matching 9 bases. Looked up from germline, CDR1 is LGHNA and CDR2 is YSLEER. Unmatched junction bases numbered 16, after V lost 0 bases and J lost 8 bases. CDR3 length: 19 amino acids. The CDR3 protein is CASSQDPEFRGQGKEKLFF. As DNA, the CDR3 is TGCGCCAGCAGCCAAGATCCGGAGTTTAGGGGACAGGGAAAAGAAAAACTGTTTTTT.

The chain is built from TRBV6-5 and TRBJ1-1; TRBD1 might be the D (5 bases). The V end lost 2 bases, the J end lost 12 bases, and 10 bases lay between the germline ends. Per the germline V gene, CDR1 is MNHEY and CDR2 is SVGAGI. The CDR3 runs 11 residues. CDR3 amino acids: CASSYRGGTFF. The CDR3 DNA follows: TGTGCCAGCAGTTACCGGGGCGGAACTTTCTTT.

This clonotype showed up many times. V gene TRBV29-1 combines with J gene TRBJ2-2; tentatively, D is TRBD1 or TRBD2 (5 bases each). Germline loops: CDR1 SQVTM, CDR2 ANQGSEA. CDR3 length: 12 amino acids. The germline V and J ends were trimmed by 6 bases and 6 bases, with 11 bases remaining between them. The CDR3 here is CSVEVTAGELFF. The CDR3, as DNA: TGCAGCGTGGAGGTGACAGCCGGGGAGCTGTTTTTT.

The chain carries TRBV12-3 or TRBV12-4 and TRBJ2-4; 8 nucleotides match TRBD1. There are 14 residues in the CDR3. Losses at the gene ends were 3 bases for V and 5 bases for J; bases not matched to a gene: 3. CDR3 DNA sequence: TGTGCCAGCAGTTTTGGACAGGGCCAAAACATTCAGTACTTC. Amino acids: CASSFGQGQNIQYF.

CDR3 bases: TGCAGTGCTAGAGATGCGACTAGCGGCCAAGAGACCCAGTACTTC. Protein sequence: CSARDATSGQETQYF. V and J are TRBV20-1 and TRBJ2-5; 9 nucleotides align to TRBD2. V shed 0 bases, J shed 1 base, and the junction held 3 bases outside the gene matches. The CDR3 has 15 residues. The germline CDR1 and CDR2 sequences are DFQATT and SNEGSKA (reference sequence).

The rearrangement links TRBV12-5 to TRBJ1-4, with D hard to call. CDR3 length: 13 amino acids. In germline, CDR1 is LGHNT, CDR2 FRNRAP. Between the trimmed V and J ends, which lost 4 bases and 0 bases, there was a span of 3 bases. The CDR3 region has the DNA TGTGCTAGTGGTTGGGCAACTAATGAAAAACTGTTTTTT. Its protein is CASGWATNEKLFF.

This chain uses TRBV12-3 or TRBV12-4 with TRBJ2-5; tentative D call: TRBD1 (7 bases). The germline V and J ends were trimmed by 8 bases and 1 base, with 11 bases remaining between them. This CDR3 is 13 amino acids long. CDR3 sequence: CASGGDSQETQYF. The CDR3 bases are TGTGCCAGCGGAGGGGACAGCCAAGAGACCCAGTACTTC.

V is TRBV7-3 and J is TRBJ2-7; TRBD2 is a possible D gene (6 bases). The CDR3 consists of 13 residues. Germline V gives CDR1 SGHTA, CDR2 FQGTGA. The V end lost 1 base, the J end lost 5 bases, and 9 bases lay between the germline ends. CDR3 amino acids: CASSLRSGDEQYF. DNA of the CDR3: TGTGCCAGCAGCTTAAGGTCGGGGGACGAGCAGTACTTC.

This clonotype was observed a few times. This clone may be a read error of a much larger clone one base away. This chain joins TRBV7-2 and TRBJ1-1, with D maybe TRBD1 (6 bases). Germline V CDR1 and CDR2: SGHTA, FQGNSA. The CDR3 has 11 amino acids. V was shortened by 10 bases and J by 1 base, with 7 bases between the two germline ends. The chain's CDR3 is CATRGNTEAFF. The CDR3 DNA reads as TGTGCCACCAGGGGGAACACTGAAGCTTTCTTT.

This clonotype was seen a few times. The V gene is TRBV11-2, the J gene TRBJ2-2; no reliable D call. Trimming cost V 3 bases and J 0 bases, with 11 bases left between them. The V gene's germline CDR1 is SGHAT and CDR2 FQNNGV. This CDR3 has 16 amino acids. CDR3 loop: CASSLNLLANTGELFF. The CDR3 coding sequence is TGTGCCAGCAGCTTGAATCTGCTAGCGAACACCGGGGAGCTGTTTTTT.

In regard to this clonotype: A much larger clone lies one base from this, so it may be a read error. This chain uses TRBV9 with TRBJ2-2, with 7 bases lining up with TRBD2. From germline, CDR1 is SGDLS and CDR2 YYNGEE. V gave up 2 bases and J gave up 0 bases; unmatched junction bases: 1. This CDR3 spans 15 amino acids. The chain's CDR3 is CASSVLAANTGELFF. CDR3 bases: TGTGCCAGCAGCGTGCTAGCGGCGAACACCGGGGAGCTGTTTTTT. Variable domain in full (rest from reference TRBV9 and TRBJ2-2): DSGVTQTPKHLITATGQRVTLRCSPRSGDLSVYWYQQSLDQGLQFLIQYYNGEERAKGNILERFSAQQFPDLHSELNLSSLELGDSALYFCASSVLAANTGELFFGEGSRLTVL.

This clonotype was detected a few times. J is TRBJ2-4 and V is TRBV11-2, with D unresolved. Germline assignment: CDR1 SGHAT and CDR2 FQNNGV. Trimming left V 0 bases short and J 12 bases short, with 6 bases between. The CDR3 is 11 residues long. The DNA of the CDR3 is TGTGCCAGCAGCTTAGATCAGGATCAGTACTTC. Amino acid sequence: CASSLDQDQYF.

J is TRBJ2-5 and V is TRBV28; the match to TRBD1 covers 8 bases. The V and J ends lost 3 bases and 6 bases, in that order; junction bases with no gene match: 3. Per the germline V gene, CDR1 is MDHEN and CDR2 is SYDVKM. This CDR3 contains 13 residues. CDR3 protein: CASSLSGGQTQYF. The CDR3 nucleotides read TGTGCCAGCAGTTTGTCAGGGGGCCAGACCCAGTACTTC.

The gene calls are TRBV6-2 or TRBV6-3 and TRBJ1-1; perhaps TRBD1 as D (6 bases). V dropped 5 bases and J dropped 4 bases, with 23 bases sitting between them. Looked up from germline, CDR1 is MNHEY and CDR2 is SVGEGT. CDR3 length equals 17 residues. CDR3: CASSHIRRLDSTTEAFF. The CDR3 DNA is TGTGCCAGCAGTCACATTCGTCGGCTGGACAGTACCACTGAAGCTTTCTTT.

This clonotype turned up a few times. V and J are TRBV20-1 and TRBJ2-7; D is possibly TRBD1 or TRBD2 (6 bases each). Trimming took 1 base from V and 0 from J, leaving 13 bases between them. The CDR3 length is 15 residues. Germline V gene sequence: CDR1 DFQATT, CDR2 SNEGSKA (reference sequence). Written as DNA, the CDR3 is TGCAGTGCTAGAGTAGGGGGGTGGCCCTCCTACGAGCAGTACTTC. It specifies CSARVGGWPSYEQYF.

The CDR3 nucleotides are TGCGCCAGCAGCTTGTTCCCGGCAGGAAGTGGCGAAAAACTGTTTTTT. Translated, it gives CASSLFPAGSGEKLFF. This chain links TRBV5-1 with TRBJ1-4; D uncertain. CDR3 length: 16 residues. V was pared by 1 base and J by 8 bases, with 18 bases between. Per the germline V gene, CDR1 is SGHRS and CDR2 is YFSETQ.

The chain has TRBV20-1 and TRBJ1-2, with D possibly TRBD1 on 5 matching bases. V was clipped by 5 bases and J by 5 bases, with 12 bases between them. This CDR3 has 12 residues. The germline V gene encodes CDR1 DFQATT and CDR2 SNEGSKA (reference sequence). The CDR3 sequence: CSAGDSPYGYTF. The CDR3 bases are TGCAGTGCTGGCGACAGCCCTTATGGCTACACCTTC.

The chain uses TRBV6-2 or TRBV6-3 and TRBJ1-5; the D gene is possibly TRBD1 (6 bases). The CDR3 loop spans 14 amino acids. From germline, CDR1 is MNHEY and CDR2 SVGEGT. The germline V and J ends were trimmed by 4 bases and 3 bases, with 10 bases remaining between them. CDR3 sequence: CASSSGQTNQPQHF. The DNA of the CDR3 is TGTGCCAGCAGTTCAGGACAGACCAATCAGCCCCAGCATTTT.